Below, one T cell receptor beta chain is given with its context. The sample comes from a study of blood T cell repertoires in COVID-19. For the study at large: COVID-19 samples, acute and convalescent, were from the United States, Italy and Spain.

Original processing notes: Scientists estimated how many nucleated cells there were by amplifying reference gene primers. Measured with immunoSEQ multiplex PCR; TCRdb has only the in-frame clones, and not every one. V, J and clone size are those of that table, while D and trimming were read from the DNA. The sample includes about 140,000 clones, about 90% of them seen just once. Germline CDR1 reads SEHNR; CDR2 reads FQNEAQ (reference sequence). Trimming took 1 base from V and 4 from J, leaving 10 bases between them. This CDR3 contains 14 residues. The rearrangement joins TRBV7-9 to TRBJ1-2, with a weak D call TRBD1 (6 bases). The TCR comes from a woman aged 60 to 75 with acute or convalescent COVID-19. The sequencing sample was made of peripheral blood. CDR3: CASSLEGGAYGYTF. The DNA of the CDR3 is TGTGCCAGCAGCTTAGAAGGGGGTGCCTATGGCTACACCTTC.